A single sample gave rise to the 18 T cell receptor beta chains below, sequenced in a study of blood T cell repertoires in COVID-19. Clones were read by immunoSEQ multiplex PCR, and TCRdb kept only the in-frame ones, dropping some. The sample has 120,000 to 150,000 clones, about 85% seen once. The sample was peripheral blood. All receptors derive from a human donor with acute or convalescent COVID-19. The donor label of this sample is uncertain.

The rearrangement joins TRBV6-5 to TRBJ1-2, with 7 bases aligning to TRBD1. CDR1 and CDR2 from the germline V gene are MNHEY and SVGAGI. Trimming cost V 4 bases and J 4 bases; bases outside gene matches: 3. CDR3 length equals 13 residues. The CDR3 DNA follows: TGTGCCAGCAGTTCGACAGGGATCTATGGCTACACCTTC. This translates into CASSSTGIYGYTF.

This chain's CDR3 is CASSFQENTEAFF. The CDR3 nucleotides are TGTGCCAGCAGTTTCCAGGAGAACACTGAAGCTTTCTTT. V is TRBV12-3 or TRBV12-4 and J is TRBJ1-1; D is unclear. The CDR3 loop spans 13 amino acids. The V gene lost 3 bases and the J gene lost 1 base, with 6 bases spanning the gap.

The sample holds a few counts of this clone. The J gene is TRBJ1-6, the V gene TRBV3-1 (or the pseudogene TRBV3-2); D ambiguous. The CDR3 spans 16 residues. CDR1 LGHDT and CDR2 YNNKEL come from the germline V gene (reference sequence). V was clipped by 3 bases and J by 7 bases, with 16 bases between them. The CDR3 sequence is CASSHSRTGANSPLHF. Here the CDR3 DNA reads TGTGCCAGCAGCCATTCCAGGACGGGAGCGAATTCACCCCTCCACTTT.

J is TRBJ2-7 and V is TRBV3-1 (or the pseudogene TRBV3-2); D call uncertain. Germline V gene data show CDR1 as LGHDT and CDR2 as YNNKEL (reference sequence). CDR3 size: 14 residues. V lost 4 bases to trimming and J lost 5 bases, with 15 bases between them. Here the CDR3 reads CASSLRARFDEQYF. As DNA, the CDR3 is TGTGCCAGCAGCCTGCGTGCCAGGTTCGACGAGCAGTACTTC.

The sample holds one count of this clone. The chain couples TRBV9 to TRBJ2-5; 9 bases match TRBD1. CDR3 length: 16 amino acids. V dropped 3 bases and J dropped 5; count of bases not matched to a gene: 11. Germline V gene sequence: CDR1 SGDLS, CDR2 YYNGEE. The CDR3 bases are TGTGCCAGCAGCGCCGGAATGGGACAGGGAGTGGAGACCCAGTACTTC. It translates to CASSAGMGQGVETQYF.

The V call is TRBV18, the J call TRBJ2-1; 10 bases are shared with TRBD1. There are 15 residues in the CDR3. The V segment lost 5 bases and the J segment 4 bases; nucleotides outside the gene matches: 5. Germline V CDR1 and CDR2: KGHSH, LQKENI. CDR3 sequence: CASSSDRGRYNEQFF. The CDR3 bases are TGTGCCAGCTCATCAGACAGGGGGCGATACAATGAGCAGTTCTTC. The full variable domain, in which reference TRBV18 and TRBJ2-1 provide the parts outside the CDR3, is NAGVMQNPRHLVRRRGQEARLRCSPMKGHSHVYWYRQLPEEGLKFMVYLQKENIIDESGMPKERFSAEFPKEGPSILRIQQVVRGDSAAYFCASSSDRGRYNEQFFGPGTRLTVL.

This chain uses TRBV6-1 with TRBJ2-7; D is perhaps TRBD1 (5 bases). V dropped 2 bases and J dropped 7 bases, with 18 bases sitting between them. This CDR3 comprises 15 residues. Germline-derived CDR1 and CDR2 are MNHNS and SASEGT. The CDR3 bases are TGTGCCAGCAGTGAACCCAGGGATCTTACGTTGGAGCAGTACTTC. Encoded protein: CASSEPRDLTLEQYF.

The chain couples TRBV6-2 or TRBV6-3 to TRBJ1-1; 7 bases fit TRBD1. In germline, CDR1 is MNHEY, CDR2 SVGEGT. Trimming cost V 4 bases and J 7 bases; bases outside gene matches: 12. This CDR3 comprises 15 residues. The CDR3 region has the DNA TGTGCCAGCAGTTCCCATCGACAGGGAACTATTGAAGCTTTCTTT. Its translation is CASSSHRQGTIEAFF.

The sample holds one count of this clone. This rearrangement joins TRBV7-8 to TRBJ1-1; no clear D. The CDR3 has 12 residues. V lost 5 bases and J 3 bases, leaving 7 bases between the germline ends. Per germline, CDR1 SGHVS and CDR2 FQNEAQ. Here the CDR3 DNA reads TGTGCCAGCAGCCGGTATCACACTGAAGCTTTCTTT. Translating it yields CASSRYHTEAFF.

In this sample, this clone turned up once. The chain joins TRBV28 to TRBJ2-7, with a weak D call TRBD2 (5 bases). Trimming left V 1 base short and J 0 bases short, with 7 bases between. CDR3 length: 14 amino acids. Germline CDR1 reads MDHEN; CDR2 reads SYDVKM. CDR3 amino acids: CASSLSGNSYEQYV. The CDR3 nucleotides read TGTGCCAGCAGTTTATCCGGGAACTCCTACGAGCAGTACGTC.

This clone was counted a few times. Here the CDR3 reads CATSRVLEGRSGYTF. CDR3 bases: TGTGCCACCAGCAGAGTATTAGAGGGGAGGAGTGGCTACACCTTC. The chain has TRBV15 and TRBJ1-2, with D possibly being TRBD1 (5 bases). V lost 1 base, J lost 7 bases, and 16 bases lay in between. This CDR3 has 15 amino acids. Per the germline V gene, CDR1 is LNHNV and CDR2 is YYDKDF (reference sequence).

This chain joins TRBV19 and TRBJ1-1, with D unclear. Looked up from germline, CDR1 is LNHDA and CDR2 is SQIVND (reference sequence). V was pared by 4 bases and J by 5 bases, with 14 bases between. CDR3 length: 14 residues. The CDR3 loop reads CASSRAPSDTEAFF. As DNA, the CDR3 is TGTGCCAGTAGTAGGGCACCTTCGGATACTGAAGCTTTCTTT. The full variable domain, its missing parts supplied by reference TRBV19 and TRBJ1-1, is DGGITQSPKYLFRKEGQNVTLSCEQNLNHDAMYWYRQDPGQGLRLIYYSQIVNDFQKGDIAEGYSVSREKKESFPLTVTSAQKNPTAFYLCASSRAPSDTEAFFGQGTRLTVV.

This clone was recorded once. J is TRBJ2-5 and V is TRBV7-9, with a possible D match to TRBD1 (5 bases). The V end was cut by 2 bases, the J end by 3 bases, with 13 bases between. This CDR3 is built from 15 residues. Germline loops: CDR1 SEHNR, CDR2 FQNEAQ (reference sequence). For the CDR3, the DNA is TGTGCCAGCAGCTTAAAGGGGCTTGGGGAAGAGACCCAGTACTTC. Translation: CASSLKGLGEETQYF.

Written as DNA, the CDR3 is TGTGCCAGCAGGGGGACAGGGAGAGTCGGGGAGCTGTTTTTT. Translating it yields CASRGTGRVGELFF. The chain recombines TRBV27 with TRBJ2-2; 9 nucleotides align to TRBD1. The CDR3 extends over 14 amino acids. V trimming: 6 bases; J trimming: 7 bases; junction bases outside the gene matches: 6. Germline V lookup: CDR1 MNHEY, CDR2 SMNVEV (reference sequence).

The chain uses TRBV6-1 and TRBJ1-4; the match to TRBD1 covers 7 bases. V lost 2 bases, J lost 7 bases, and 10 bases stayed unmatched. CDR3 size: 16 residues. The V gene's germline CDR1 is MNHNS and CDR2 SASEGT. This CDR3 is CASSERGDGTAEKLFF. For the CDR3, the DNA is TGTGCCAGCAGTGAAAGGGGAGATGGGACAGCTGAAAAACTGTTTTTT.

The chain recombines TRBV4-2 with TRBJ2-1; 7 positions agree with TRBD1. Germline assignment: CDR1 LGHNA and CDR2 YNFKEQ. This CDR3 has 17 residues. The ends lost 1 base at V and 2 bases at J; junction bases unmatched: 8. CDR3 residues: CASSQATGTETYNEQFF. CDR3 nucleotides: TGTGCCAGCAGCCAAGCAACCGGGACAGAGACCTACAATGAGCAGTTCTTC.

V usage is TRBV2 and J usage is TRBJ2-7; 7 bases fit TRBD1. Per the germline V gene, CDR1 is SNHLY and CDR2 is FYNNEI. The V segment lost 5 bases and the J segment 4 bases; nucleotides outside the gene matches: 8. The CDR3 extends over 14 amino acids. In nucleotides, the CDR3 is TGTGCCAGCAGTCTCTTCCAGGGGGTATACGAGCAGTACGTC. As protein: CASSLFQGVYEQYV.

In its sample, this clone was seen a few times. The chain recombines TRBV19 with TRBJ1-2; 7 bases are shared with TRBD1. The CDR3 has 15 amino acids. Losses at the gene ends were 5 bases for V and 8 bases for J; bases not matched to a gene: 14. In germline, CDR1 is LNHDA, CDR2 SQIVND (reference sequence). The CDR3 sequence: CASSSRTGAANGYTF. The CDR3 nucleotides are TGTGCCAGTAGTTCACGAACAGGGGCCGCGAACGGCTACACCTTC.